The 24 T cell receptor beta chains in this list originate from one sample, sequenced in a study of glioma-infiltrating T cells after dendritic cell vaccination. TCRdb keeps only in-frame clones here, not all; method: immunoSEQ multiplex PCR. The sample lists about 99,000 clones, approximately 80% seen once, with approximately 12% in the top ten. This specimen was blood, taken before dendritic cell vaccination. Receptors originate from a human donor with glioblastoma.

The rearrangement uses TRBV27 and TRBJ2-1; 14 nucleotides agree with TRBD2. With V trimmed by 3 bases and J by 9 bases, 10 bases remained unmatched. The length of the CDR3 is 17 residues. The V gene's germline CDR1 is MNHEY and CDR2 SMNVEV (reference sequence). The DNA for the CDR3 is TGTGCCAGCAGTTTCGGGACTAGCGGGGGCGAGCGGGGTGAGCAGTTCTTC. Translated: CASSFGTSGGERGEQFF.

The V gene is TRBV12-5, the J gene TRBJ2-6; no definite D call. The V and J ends lost 2 bases and 0 bases respectively, with 8 bases between them. The germline V gene has CDR1 LGHNT and CDR2 FRNRAP. This CDR3 has 16 amino acids. The CDR3 nucleotides read TGTGCTAGTGGTTTGTCAGGTAGCTCTGGGGCCAACGTCCTGACTTTC. This encodes CASGLSGSSGANVLTF.

This clone was found a few times. This rearrangement joins TRBV5-6 to TRBJ1-1, with a weak D call TRBD1 (5 bases). The CDR3 has 12 amino acids. The V and J ends lost 4 bases and 11 bases respectively, with 15 bases between them. The germline V gene encodes CDR1 SGHDT and CDR2 YYEEEE. CDR3 loop: CASSLGEQTAFF. DNA for the CDR3: TGTGCCAGCAGCCTAGGGGAACAAACGGCTTTCTTT.

This clone turned up a few times. One end of the junction does not line up with germline, which may come from a read error. CDR3 loop: CASSQEGSGPAGVF. Written as DNA, the CDR3 is TGCGCCAGCAGCCAAGAGGGGAGCGGGCCCGCGGGGGTCTTC. This chain joins TRBV4-1 and TRBJ2-1; 7 nucleotides line up with TRBD2. Germline CDR1 reads MGHRA; CDR2 reads YSYEKL. The CDR3 sequence is 14 residues long.

The rearrangement links TRBV6-4 to TRBJ1-2; 7 bases fit TRBD1. The germline V gene encodes CDR1 MRHNA and CDR2 SNTAGT. J was trimmed by 4 bases and V by 7 bases; bases with no gene match: 6. CDR3 length equals 13 residues. For the CDR3, the DNA is TGTGCCAGCACCGCAGGGGGTGGCTATGGCTACACCTTC. Its protein product is CASTAGGGYGYTF.

V is TRBV4-1 and J is TRBJ2-5; 14 bases line up with TRBD2. The germline V gene encodes CDR1 MGHRA and CDR2 YSYEKL. The CDR3 spans 16 residues. The V segment lost 3 bases and the J segment 7 bases; nucleotides outside the gene matches: 7. As DNA, the CDR3 is TGCGCCAGCAGCCAGAAAATCGGGACTAGCGGGGGGACCCAGTACTTC. Translating it yields CASSQKIGTSGGTQYF.

The chain employs TRBV19 and TRBJ1-6, with D perhaps TRBD1 (6 bases). CDR1 LNHDA and CDR2 SQIVND come from the germline V gene (reference sequence). V lost 2 bases and J lost 5, with 7 bases in between. The CDR3 runs to 14 residues. The CDR3 protein is CASSIQGNNSPLHF. As DNA, the CDR3 is TGTGCCAGTAGTATACAGGGGAATAATTCACCCCTCCACTTT.

To note about this clone: Other DNA sequences of this sample code for an identical CDR3. V is TRBV5-1 and J is TRBJ1-2; D call uncertain. Germline loops: CDR1 SGHRS, CDR2 YFSETQ. Trimming left V 3 bases short and J 2 bases short, with 14 bases between. The CDR3 totals 15 residues. The CDR3 spells CASSWGGPDNYGYTF. CDR3 in DNA: TGCGCCAGCAGCTGGGGAGGACCGGACAACTATGGCTACACCTTC.

The CDR3 loop is CASRDKDGSTIYF. The CDR3 DNA sequence: TGTGCCAGCAGAGATAAGGACGGGAGCACCATATATTTT. V gene TRBV13 combines with J gene TRBJ1-3, with D hard to call. The germline V and J ends were trimmed by 6 bases and 9 bases, with 15 bases remaining between them. CDR1 is PRHDT, CDR2 FYEKMQ, per germline (reference sequence). CDR3 length: 13 residues.

This sequence joins TRBV29-1 and TRBJ1-1; D gene uncertain. This CDR3 region has 13 residues. Germline CDR1 is SQVTM and CDR2 is ANQGSEA. V was trimmed by 2 bases and J by 1 base, leaving 8 bases between them. CDR3 sequence reads: CSVELRGNTEAFF. The CDR3 DNA reads as TGCAGCGTTGAATTACGGGGGAACACTGAAGCTTTCTTT.

The chain employs TRBV12-5 and TRBJ1-1; D possibly corresponds to TRBD1 (6 bases). Germline CDR1 reads LGHNT; CDR2 reads FRNRAP. V was pared by 2 bases and J by 5 bases, with 15 bases between. There are 15 residues in the CDR3. The CDR3 sequence: CASGLQGRVVTEAFF. CDR3 nucleotides: TGTGCTAGTGGTTTGCAGGGGCGCGTGGTTACTGAAGCTTTCTTT. Supplemented by reference TRBV12-5 and TRBJ1-1, the full variable domain reads DARVTQTPRHKVTEMGQEVTMRCQPILGHNTVFWYRQTMMQGLELLAYFRNRAPLDDSGMPKDRFSAEMPDATLATLKIQPSEPRDSAVYFCASGLQGRVVTEAFFGQGTRLTVV.

This chain connects TRBV25-1 to TRBJ1-2; 7 bases align to TRBD1. The V segment lost 7 bases and the J segment 8 bases; nucleotides outside the gene matches: 10. Germline CDR1 reads MGHDK; CDR2 reads SYGVNS. This CDR3 contains 13 residues. Written as DNA, the CDR3 is TGTGCCAGCACCTACGCGACAGGGAGCGGCTACACCTTC. Residues: CASTYATGSGYTF.

The genes are TRBV7-6 and TRBJ2-3, with no clear D. Germline CDR1 reads SGHVS; CDR2 reads FNYEAQ. The CDR3 extends over 13 amino acids. The ends were cut back, 2 bases at V and 6 bases at J, with 9 bases in the middle. The DNA of the CDR3 is TGTGCCAGCAGCTTAAGAGCTGTGGATACGCAGTATTTT. The encoded protein is CASSLRAVDTQYF.

This chain links TRBV11-2 with TRBJ2-4; D unclear. CDR3 size: 13 residues. In germline, CDR1 is SGHAT, CDR2 FQNNGV. Trimming stripped 1 base from V and 7 bases from J, with 8 bases between. The CDR3 region is CASSLGYNNIQYF. The CDR3 DNA reads as TGTGCCAGCAGCTTAGGCTATAACAACATTCAGTACTTC.

The table lists this clone with a count of one. This chain joins TRBV7-2 and TRBJ2-7, with a possible D match to TRBD1 (5 bases). From germline, CDR1 is SGHTA and CDR2 FQGNSA. V was pared by 2 bases and J by 0 bases, with 17 bases between. The CDR3 sequence is 17 residues long. The CDR3 is CASSLFLWGQGSYEQYF. The CDR3 DNA reads as TGTGCCAGCAGCTTATTTTTATGGGGCCAGGGCTCCTACGAGCAGTACTTC. Full variable domain (missing parts from reference TRBV7-2 and TRBJ2-7): GAGVSQSPSNKVTEKGKDVELRCDPISGHTALYWYRQSLGQGLEFLIYFQGNSAPDKSGLPSDRFSAERTGGSVSTLTIQRTQQEDSAVYLCASSLFLWGQGSYEQYFGPGTRLTVT.

The genes are TRBV2 and TRBJ1-2; 7 bases are a match to TRBD1. CDR1 is SNHLY and CDR2 is FYNNEI in the germline V gene. The CDR3 runs 15 residues. J lost 4 bases, V lost 7 bases, and 12 bases had no gene match. The DNA for the CDR3 is TGTGCCAGCAACGACAGGGCCTTAGGGGTCTATGGCTACACCTTC. Its protein product is CASNDRALGVYGYTF.

The chain has TRBV28 and TRBJ1-2; weak D call: TRBD1 (6 bases). CDR3 length: 16 residues. Trimming cost V 6 bases and J 1 base, with 18 bases left between them. The germline CDR1 and CDR2 sequences are MDHEN and SYDVKM. The CDR3 DNA follows: TGTGCCAGCAGCCCCCACGGGACAAATTTTAACTATGGCTACACCTTC. Translated, it gives CASSPHGTNFNYGYTF.

The gene calls are TRBV10-3 and TRBJ2-1; maybe TRBD2 (5 bases). CDR1 is ENHRY, CDR2 SYGVKD, per germline. CDR3 length: 19 amino acids. Between the trimmed V and J ends, which lost 6 bases and 0 bases, there was a span of 24 bases. CDR3 loop: CAIRTSGPGKIGSYNEQFF. CDR3 DNA: TGTGCCATCAGAACATCCGGGCCCGGGAAAATCGGCTCCTACAATGAGCAGTTCTTC.

The chain links TRBV9 to TRBJ2-6; D not resolved. The CDR3 sequence is 15 residues long. Germline V lookup: CDR1 SGDLS, CDR2 YYNGEE. Trimming took 3 bases from V and 2 from J, leaving 9 bases between them. As DNA, the CDR3 is TGTGCCAGCAGCGGTCCGGTAGCTGGGGCCAACGTCCTGACTTTC. Translated, it gives CASSGPVAGANVLTF.

The J gene is TRBJ1-4, the V gene TRBV7-9; tentative D call: TRBD1 (5 bases). This CDR3 contains 13 residues. In germline, CDR1 is SEHNR, CDR2 FQNEAQ (reference sequence). V lost 3 bases to trimming and J lost 8 bases, with 10 bases between them. CDR3 region: CASSLGGLEKLFF. For the CDR3, the DNA is TGTGCCAGCAGCTTGGGGGGTTTGGAAAAACTGTTTTTT.

This chain connects TRBV7-6 to TRBJ2-7, with 8 bases fitting TRBD1. Germline CDR1 is SGHVS and CDR2 is FNYEAQ. V lost 1 base to trimming and J lost 2 bases; unmatched junction nucleotides: 1. The CDR3 has 14 amino acids. The DNA of the CDR3 is TGTGCCAGCAGCTTAGAACAGGGGGCCTACGAGCAGTACTTC. This encodes CASSLEQGAYEQYF.

This clone is a singleton in its sample. As DNA, the CDR3 is TGTGCCAGCAGCGCCAGGACATCCTACACTGAAGCTTTCTTT. Amino acids: CASSARTSYTEAFF. The genes are TRBV9 and TRBJ1-1; TRBD1 is a possible D gene (5 bases). This CDR3 spans 14 amino acids. Germline V gene sequence: CDR1 SGDLS, CDR2 YYNGEE. Trimming took 3 bases from V and 3 from J, leaving 12 bases between them.

The V call is TRBV5-8, the J call TRBJ2-5; D is unresolved. The DNA end is a closer match to TRBJ2-7, so the J assignment may be wrong. This CDR3 spans 14 amino acids. Germline lookup yields CDR1 SGHTS and CDR2 YDEGEE. CDR3 sequence (DNA): TGTGCCAGCAGCTTGGATAGTAGCTCCTACGAGCAGTACTTC. Protein product: CASSLDSSSYEQYF.

This chain links TRBV11-3 with TRBJ1-6, with a tentative D call TRBD1 (6 bases). CDR3 length: 20 amino acids. From germline, CDR1 is SGHNT and CDR2 YENEEA. The ends were cut back, 0 bases at V and 3 bases at J, with 21 bases in the middle. CDR3: CASSLETSDWGQFYNSPLHF. The DNA of the CDR3 is TGTGCCAGCAGCTTAGAAACTTCGGACTGGGGGCAGTTCTATAATTCACCCCTCCACTTT.